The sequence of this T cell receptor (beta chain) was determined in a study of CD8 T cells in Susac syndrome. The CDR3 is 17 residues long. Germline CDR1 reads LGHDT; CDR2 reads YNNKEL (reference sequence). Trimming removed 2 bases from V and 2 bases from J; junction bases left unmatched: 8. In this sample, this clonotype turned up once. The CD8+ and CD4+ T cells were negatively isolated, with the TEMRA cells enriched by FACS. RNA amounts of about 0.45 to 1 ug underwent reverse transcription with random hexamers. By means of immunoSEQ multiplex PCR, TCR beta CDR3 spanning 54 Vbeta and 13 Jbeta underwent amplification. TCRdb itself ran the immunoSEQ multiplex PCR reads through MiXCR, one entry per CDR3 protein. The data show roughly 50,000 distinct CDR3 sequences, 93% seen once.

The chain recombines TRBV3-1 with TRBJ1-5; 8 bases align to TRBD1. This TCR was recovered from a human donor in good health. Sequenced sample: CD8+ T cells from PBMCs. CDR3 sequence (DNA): TGTGCCAGCAGCCAAAATCCCCAGGGGGCTGGCAATCAGCCCCAGCATTTT. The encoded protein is CASSQNPQGAGNQPQHF.